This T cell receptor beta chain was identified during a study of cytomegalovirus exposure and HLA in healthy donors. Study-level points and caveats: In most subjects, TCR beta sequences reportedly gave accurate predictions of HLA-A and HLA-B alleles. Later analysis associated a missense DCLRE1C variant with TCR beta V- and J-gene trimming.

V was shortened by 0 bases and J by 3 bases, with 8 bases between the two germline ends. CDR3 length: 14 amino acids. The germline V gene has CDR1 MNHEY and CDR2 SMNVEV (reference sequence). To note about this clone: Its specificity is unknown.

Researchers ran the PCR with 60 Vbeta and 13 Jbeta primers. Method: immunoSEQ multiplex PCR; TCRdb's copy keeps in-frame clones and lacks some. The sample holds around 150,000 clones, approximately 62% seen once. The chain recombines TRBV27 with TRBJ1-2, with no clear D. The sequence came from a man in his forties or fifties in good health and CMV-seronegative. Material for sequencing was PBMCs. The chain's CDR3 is CASSLSFRDYGYTF. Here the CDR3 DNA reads TGTGCCAGCAGTTTATCGTTTCGGGACTATGGCTACACCTTC.